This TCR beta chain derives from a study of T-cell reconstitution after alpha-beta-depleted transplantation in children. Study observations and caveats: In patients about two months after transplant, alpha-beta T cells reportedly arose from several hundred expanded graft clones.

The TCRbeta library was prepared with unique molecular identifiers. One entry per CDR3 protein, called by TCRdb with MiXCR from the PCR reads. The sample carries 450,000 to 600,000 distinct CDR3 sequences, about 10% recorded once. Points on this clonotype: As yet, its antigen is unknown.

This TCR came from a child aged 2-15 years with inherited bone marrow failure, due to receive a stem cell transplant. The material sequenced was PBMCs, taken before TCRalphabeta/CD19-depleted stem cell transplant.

CDR3 loop: CSARDPLAPPNTGELFF. The CDR3 DNA is TGCAGTGCTAGAGATCCGCTAGCGCCACCGAACACCGGGGAGCTGTTTTTT. The V and J genes are TRBV20-1 and TRBJ2-2; D may be TRBD2 (6 bases). Germline V CDR1 and CDR2: DFQATT, SNEGSKA (reference sequence). This CDR3 is 17 amino acids long. Trimming removed 0 bases at V and 0 bases at J, with 14 bases between.